The 32 T cell receptor beta chains presented below share a single source sample, sequenced in a study of tumor-infiltrating lymphocytes in primary liver carcinoma. Unsorted bulk tissue of roughly 18-31 mg yielded co-extracted RNA and DNA. TCR beta cDNA came from about 0.45 ug total RNA, primed with a constant-region primer. Library construction for TCR beta comprised three nested multiplex PCR rounds performed with slightly modified ARM-PCR. The first two PCR rounds used TRBV1-TRBV30 forward primers with a C-beta reverse primer, nine to ten cycles each. TCRdb processed the multiplex PCR reads anew with MiXCR; each CDR3 protein has one entry. Here the sample spans some 95,000 distinct CDR3 sequences, 55% to 75% being singletons. The sequencing sample was made of tumor-adjacent normal liver tissue. The receptor source for this set is a man aged 40-49 years with primary liver carcinoma and hepatitis B virus infection.

Comment on this clonotype: At one end the junction does not follow the germline gene, possibly because of a read error. The chain has TRBV10-1 and TRBJ2-7; D tentatively fits TRBD1 or TRBD2 (6 bases each). The CDR3 consists of 16 residues. Per the germline V gene, CDR1 is WNHNN and CDR2 is SYGVQD (reference sequence). In nucleotides, the CDR3 is TGCGCCTCACATGAAGTCAGGGGCGGAGGGAACTACGTGCAGTACTTC. It codes for CASHEVRGGGNYVQYF.

As concerns this clonotype: Its ends do not fully match the called genes, so a read error is possible. The genes are TRBV6-5 and TRBJ2-6, with 8 nucleotides matching TRBD1. Germline V gene lookup returns CDR1 MNHEY and CDR2 SVGAGI. The CDR3 has 18 residues. DNA of the CDR3: TGCGCCAGCAGTCTTTGGACAGGGATGAAACCTGGGGCCAACGTCCTGGCTTTC. Amino acid sequence: CASSLWTGMKPGANVLAF.

The gene calls are TRBV4-1 and TRBJ2-2, with a tentative D call TRBD2 (5 bases). Germline lookup yields CDR1 MGHRA and CDR2 YSYEKL. Deletions cut 0 bases from V and 8 bases from J, with 16 bases between. The CDR3 is 16 residues long. The CDR3 sequence is CASSQEPSPPGGELFF. DNA for the CDR3: TGCGCCAGCAGCCAAGAGCCCTCGCCTCCGGGAGGGGAGCTGTTTTTT.

Note on this clonotype: One end of the junction is discordant with germline, which a read error may explain. The chain carries TRBV6-1 and TRBJ2-1, with TRBD1 matching over 10 bases. This CDR3 is 15 amino acids long. Germline V gene sequence: CDR1 MNHNS, CDR2 SASEGT. CDR3 residues: CVSSNPGQGFNEQFF. The CDR3 DNA reads as TGTGTCAGCAGCAACCCGGGACAGGGGTTCAATGAACAGTTCTTC.

Comments on this clonotype: With a much larger clone just one base away, this may be a read error. This rearrangement joins TRBV25-1 to TRBJ1-6; possibly TRBD1 for D (5 bases). CDR3 size: 13 residues. Looked up from germline, CDR1 is MGHDK and CDR2 is SYGVNS. This CDR3 reads CASSPSGDSPIHF. In DNA, the CDR3 is TGTGCCAGCAGTCCCTCGGGGGACTCACCCATCCACTTT.

The chain joins TRBV28 to TRBJ2-7; a weak D match, TRBD1 (6 bases). CDR1 is MDHEN and CDR2 is SYDVKM in the germline V gene. This CDR3 region has 14 residues. V dropped 9 bases and J dropped 2 bases, with 17 bases sitting between them. The CDR3 sequence is CASLPQGFPYEQYF. The CDR3 DNA reads TGTGCCAGTCTACCCCAGGGGTTCCCCTACGAGCAGTACTTC.

This clonotype came up a few times. The V and J genes are TRBV18 and TRBJ1-1; D remains ambiguous. The V gene's germline CDR1 is KGHSH and CDR2 LQKENI. Trimming left V 3 bases short and J 4 bases short, with 21 bases between. The CDR3 spans 17 residues. CDR3: CASSPFGTGRGSTEAFF. CDR3 DNA sequence: TGTGCCAGCTCACCGTTTGGAACGGGAAGAGGGAGCACTGAAGCTTTCTTT. The complete variable domain, with remaining parts taken from reference TRBV18 and TRBJ1-1, reads NAGVMQNPRHLVRRRGQEARLRCSPMKGHSHVYWYRQLPEEGLKFMVYLQKENIIDESGMPKERFSAEFPKEGPSILRIQQVVRGDSAAYFCASSPFGTGRGSTEAFFGQGTRLTVV.

This clonotype was counted once. The chain is built from TRBV2 and TRBJ2-3; D gene uncertain. Per the germline V gene, CDR1 is SNHLY and CDR2 is FYNNEI. The CDR3 runs 14 residues. V was shortened by 11 bases and J by 0 bases, with 15 bases between the two germline ends. As DNA, the CDR3 is TGTGCCTCAAGGGCCGACTCGAGCACAGATACGCAGTATTTT. Its protein is CASRADSSTDTQYF. Variable domain in full (rest from reference TRBV2 and TRBJ2-3): EPEVTQTPSHQVTQMGQEVILRCVPISNHLYFYWYRQILGQKVEFLVSFYNNEISEKSEIFDDQFSVERPDGSNFTLKIRSTKLEDSAMYFCASRADSSTDTQYFGPGTRLTVL.

This clonotype was found a few times. An end of the junction differs from the germline gene, which may be a read error. The rearrangement links TRBV11-2 to TRBJ1-2; D possibly corresponds to TRBD1 (5 bases). Germline CDR1 SGHAT, CDR2 FQNNGV. This CDR3 spans 14 amino acids. CDR3 nucleotides: TGTGCCAGTAGCTTTACAGGCGTTACCTATGGCCACACCTTC. It translates to CASSFTGVTYGHTF.

The chain uses TRBV10-1 and TRBJ2-3; 9 positions match TRBD1. The J segment lost 9 bases and the V segment lost 9 bases, leaving 16 bases of the junction unmatched. The germline CDR1 and CDR2 sequences are WNHNN and SYGVQD (reference sequence). CDR3 length: 15 amino acids. CDR3 DNA sequence: TGCGCCAGTGGTGTAACCGGGACAGGGACCGAAACGCAGTATTTT. Protein product: CASGVTGTGTETQYF.

This clonotype was seen ten or more times. The chain links TRBV6-1 to TRBJ2-3, with TRBD2 as a possible D gene (6 bases). The ends were cut back, 7 bases at V and 0 bases at J, with 17 bases in the middle. Germline lookup yields CDR1 MNHNS and CDR2 SASEGT. The CDR3 loop spans 16 amino acids. The CDR3 sequence: CASTGRGSASTDTQYF. CDR3 nucleotide sequence: TGTGCCAGCACCGGGCGGGGCAGCGCTAGCACAGATACGCAGTATTTT.

This clonotype has a handful of counts. One base away lies a much larger clone, so this may be a sequencing read error. The J gene is TRBJ1-5, the V gene TRBV6-5; D remains ambiguous. Germline V CDR1 and CDR2: MNHEY, SVGAGI. Trimming shortened V by 4 bases and J by 6 bases, and 13 bases separated the two germline ends. The CDR3 length is 14 residues. CDR3 amino acids: CASSSGSLSQPQHF. CDR3 DNA sequence: TGTGCCAGCAGTTCAGGCTCTTTGAGTCAGCCCCAGCATTTT.

This clonotype was detected ten times or more. The chain uses TRBV29-1 and TRBJ2-7; a weak D match, TRBD2 (5 bases). Trimming took off 4 bases at V and 7 bases at J, with 17 bases between the two ends. The CDR3 has 13 residues. CDR1 and CDR2 (germline): SQVTM, ANQGSEA. CDR3 sequence (DNA): TGCAGCGTTGCTTCGGGCACCACGGGAGAGCAGTACTTC. Amino acid sequence: CSVASGTTGEQYF.

This clonotype was detected only once. The gene calls are TRBV6-2 or TRBV6-3 and TRBJ2-1; the match to TRBD2 covers 9 bases. The germline V gene encodes CDR1 MNHEY and CDR2 SVGEGT. V dropped 7 bases and J dropped 2; count of bases not matched to a gene: 6. The CDR3 consists of 15 residues. This CDR3 reads CASILGLATYNEQFF. The CDR3 bases are TGTGCCAGCATTCTGGGACTAGCAACCTACAATGAGCAGTTCTTC.

This clonotype was recorded a few times. A much larger clone lies a single base off, so this may be a read error. V and J are TRBV6-5 and TRBJ2-3; 11 bases are shared with TRBD2. Germline loops: CDR1 MNHEY, CDR2 SVGAGI. The CDR3 is 15 amino acids. As DNA, the CDR3 is TGTGCCTGCAGCCTTAGCGGGAGGGGCGCAGATACGCAGTATTTT. Protein: CACSLSGRGADTQYF.

About this clonotype itself: It may be a read error: a sequence one base away is much more abundant. The rearrangement uses TRBV14 and TRBJ2-7; D unclear. CDR1 SGHDN and CDR2 FVKESK come from the germline V gene. The CDR3 covers 12 residues. CDR3: CASGQTRAEQYF. CDR3 nucleotides: TGTGCCAGCGGCCAAACACGAGCCGAGCAGTACTTC.

Concerning this clonotype: A much larger clone lies one base from this, so it may be a read error. The gene calls are TRBV5-4 and TRBJ2-1; D gene ambiguous. CDR3 length: 17 residues. The germline CDR1 and CDR2 sequences are SGHNT and YYREEE (reference sequence). V dropped 0 bases and J dropped 1 base, with 14 bases sitting between them. In DNA form, the CDR3 reads TGTGCCAGCAGCTTGGGCGATACAAGTCCTTCCTACAATGAGCAGTTCTTC. Residues: CASSLGDTSPSYNEQFF. Together with reference TRBV5-4 and TRBJ2-1, the CDR3 gives the full variable domain: ETGVTQSPTHLIKTRGQQVTLRCSSQSGHNTVSWYQQALGQGPQFIFQYYREEENGRGNFPPRFSGLQFPNYSSELNVNALELDDSALYLCASSLGDTSPSYNEQFFGPGTRLTVL.

For this clonotype: One junction end disagrees with the germline gene, perhaps due to a read error. The chain employs TRBV10-2 and TRBJ2-1; D possibly corresponds to TRBD2 (6 bases). This CDR3 contains 15 residues. CDR1 and CDR2 (germline): WSHSY, SAAADI. In DNA, the CDR3 is TGCGCCAGTAGTGCGGGGCAGAGCTCCTACAATAAGCAGTTCTTC. This sequence encodes CASSAGQSSYNKQFF.

Note on this clonotype: At one boundary the junction diverges from the germline segment, which might be a read error. The V and J genes are TRBV6-5 and TRBJ2-5; maybe TRBD2 (5 bases). The CDR3 covers 14 residues. Germline CDR1 reads MNHEY; CDR2 reads SVGAGI. The CDR3 DNA reads as TGTCCCAGCAGTTACGGGAACCCGCAAGAGACCCAGTACTTC. Translated, it gives CPSSYGNPQETQYF.

The V call is TRBV11-2, the J call TRBJ2-1; D is possibly TRBD2 (6 bases). Trimming left V 5 bases short and J 8 bases short, with 19 bases between. The CDR3 extends over 15 amino acids. Germline CDR1 and CDR2: SGHAT and FQNNGV. CDR3 in DNA: TGTGCCAGCAGCATGTTAGCGGTGTCGGGGGATGAGCAGTTCTTC. Its protein is CASSMLAVSGDEQFF.

This clonotype was seen a single time. A read error is likely, as this CDR3 ends without the conserved phenylalanine or tryptophan. V is TRBV30 and J is TRBJ2-1; 13 bases align to TRBD2. J gave up 1 base and V 7 bases, and 10 bases lay outside the gene matches. The CDR3 length is 17 residues. Germline V lookup: CDR1 GTSNPN, CDR2 SVGIG (reference sequence). The CDR3 region has the DNA TGTGCCTTACAGTCCGGGACTAGCGGGACTTCCTACAATGAGCAGTTCTTG. It is translated as CALQSGTSGTSYNEQFL.

Note on this clonotype: The germline gene is not matched at one end of the junction; a read error may be the cause. The rearrangement links TRBV11-2 to TRBJ2-7; 9 bases fit TRBD1. Germline V gene lookup returns CDR1 SGHAT and CDR2 FQNNGV. The CDR3 contains 14 residues. The CDR3 region is CASSSTGGWYEPYF. In DNA, the CDR3 is TGTGCTAGCAGCTCAACAGGGGGCTGGTACGAGCCGTACTTC.

The V gene is TRBV10-3, the J gene TRBJ1-6; TRBD1 matches 9 bases. The V gene end was trimmed by 4 bases and the J gene end by 19 bases; junction bases not matched to a gene: 20. The CDR3 is 16 amino acids. Germline CDR1 is ENHRY and CDR2 is SYGVKD. CDR3 sequence (DNA): TGTGCCATCAGTGTGTCCGGGACAGGGACCGATAGATCAATGCACTTT. Protein: CAISVSGTGTDRSMHF.

As concerns this clonotype: One end of the junction fails to match germline, which may point to a read error. The chain joins TRBV5-6 to TRBJ1-1; D gene uncertain. The CDR3 consists of 15 residues. Germline V gene data show CDR1 as SGHDT and CDR2 as YYEEEE. CDR3 protein: CAGSGGNGMNTEAFF. The DNA for the CDR3 is TGTGCCGGCAGCGGAGGGAACGGAATGAACACTGAAGCTTTCTTT. The variable domain in full, completed from reference TRBV5-6 and TRBJ1-1, reads DAGVTQSPTHLIKTRGQQVTLRCSPKSGHDTVSWYQQALGQGPQFIFQYYEEEERQRGNFPDRFSGHQFPNYSSELNVNALLLGDSALYLCAGSGGNGMNTEAFFGQGTRLTVV.

The V gene is TRBV11-2, the J gene TRBJ2-7, with D tentatively TRBD2 (6 bases). The V end was cut by 6 bases, the J end by 1 base, with 16 bases between. The CDR3 runs to 15 residues. Germline V gene sequence: CDR1 SGHAT, CDR2 FQNNGV. CDR3 DNA: TGTGCCAGCAGTCTCGACGGGACTCTATCCTACGAGCAGTACTTC. Protein product: CASSLDGTLSYEQYF.

Comment on this clonotype: Germline is not matched at one junction end, which may reflect a read error. The chain carries TRBV29-1 and TRBJ2-1; maybe TRBD1 (6 bases). Germline V gene data show CDR1 as SQVTM and CDR2 as ANQGSEA. The CDR3 is 13 amino acids. The CDR3: CGVDDTGLGEQFF. The CDR3, as DNA: TGCGGCGTTGATGATACAGGGTTGGGTGAGCAGTTCTTC.

On this clonotype itself: Relative to the germline gene, one junction end is altered; a read error may explain this. CDR3 loop: CASSLDVAERPDSQYF. DNA of the CDR3: TGTGCCAGCAGCTTGGACGTGGCGGAGAGGCCAGATTCGCAGTATTTT. The chain uses TRBV5-4 and TRBJ2-3; no definite D call. Germline V gene sequence: CDR1 SGHNT, CDR2 YYREEE (reference sequence). The CDR3 sequence is 16 residues long.

The gene calls are TRBV28 and TRBJ1-5; 9 bases match TRBD1. The ends lost 5 bases at V and 4 bases at J; junction bases unmatched: 9. The CDR3 has 16 amino acids. Per the germline V gene, CDR1 is MDHEN and CDR2 is SYDVKM. CDR3: CASSPDRGSGNQPQHF. CDR3 in DNA: TGTGCCAGCAGTCCCGACAGGGGGTCCGGGAATCAGCCCCAGCATTTT.

Remarks on this clonotype: Mismatch with germline at one junction end may stem from a read error. This chain links TRBV30 with TRBJ2-3; maybe TRBD2 (7 bases). Germline CDR1 reads GTSNPN; CDR2 reads SVGIG (reference sequence). CDR3 length equals 13 residues. DNA for the CDR3: TGTGCCGGTATACCGGGGGGCACAGATACGCAATATTTT. Translation gives CAGIPGGTDTQYF.

This clonotype has only one observation. A read error may produce the germline difference seen at one junction end. The J gene is TRBJ2-1, the V gene TRBV12-5; D gene uncertain. The CDR3 has 13 amino acids. In germline, CDR1 is LGHNT, CDR2 FRNRAP. CDR3 protein: CASAGSSYNAQLF. In DNA form, the CDR3 reads TGTGCTAGTGCTGGTTCCTCCTACAATGCACAGCTCTTC.

Details on this clonotype: Relative to the germline gene, one junction end is altered; a read error may explain this. V is TRBV11-2 and J is TRBJ2-7, with TRBD2 as a possible D gene (7 bases). The CDR3 contains 14 residues. Germline assignment: CDR1 SGHAT and CDR2 FQNNGV. The CDR3, as DNA: TGTGTCAGCAACTGGGAGGGGGGTCCCTACGAGCAGTACTTC. Amino acids: CVSNWEGGPYEQYF.

This CDR3 reads CASSSFPRLRSHEQYF. CDR3 sequence (DNA): TGTGCCAGCAGCTCCTTCCCGAGACTAAGGTCCCATGAGCAGTACTTC. The genes are TRBV11-2 and TRBJ2-7; tentatively, D is TRBD2 (5 bases). The CDR3 runs 16 residues. Trimming left V 4 bases short and J 7 bases short, with 23 bases between. Germline V CDR1 and CDR2: SGHAT, FQNNGV.